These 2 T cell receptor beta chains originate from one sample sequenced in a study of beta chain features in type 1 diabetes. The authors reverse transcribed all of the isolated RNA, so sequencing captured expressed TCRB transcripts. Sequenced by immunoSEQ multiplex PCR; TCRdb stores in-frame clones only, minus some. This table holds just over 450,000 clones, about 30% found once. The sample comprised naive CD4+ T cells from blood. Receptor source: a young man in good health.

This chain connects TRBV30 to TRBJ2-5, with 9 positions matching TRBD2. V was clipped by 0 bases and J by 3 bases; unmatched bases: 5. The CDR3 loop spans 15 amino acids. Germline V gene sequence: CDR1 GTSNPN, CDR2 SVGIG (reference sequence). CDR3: CAWSVRTSAKETQYF. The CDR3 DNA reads TGTGCCTGGAGTGTACGGACTAGCGCCAAAGAGACCCAGTACTTC.

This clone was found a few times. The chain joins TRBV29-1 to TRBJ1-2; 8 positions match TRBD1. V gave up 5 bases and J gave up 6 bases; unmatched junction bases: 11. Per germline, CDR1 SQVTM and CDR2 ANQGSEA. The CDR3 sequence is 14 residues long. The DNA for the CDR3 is TGCAGCGTTCTACGACAGGGGATGTCTGATGGCTACACCTTC. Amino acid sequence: CSVLRQGMSDGYTF.